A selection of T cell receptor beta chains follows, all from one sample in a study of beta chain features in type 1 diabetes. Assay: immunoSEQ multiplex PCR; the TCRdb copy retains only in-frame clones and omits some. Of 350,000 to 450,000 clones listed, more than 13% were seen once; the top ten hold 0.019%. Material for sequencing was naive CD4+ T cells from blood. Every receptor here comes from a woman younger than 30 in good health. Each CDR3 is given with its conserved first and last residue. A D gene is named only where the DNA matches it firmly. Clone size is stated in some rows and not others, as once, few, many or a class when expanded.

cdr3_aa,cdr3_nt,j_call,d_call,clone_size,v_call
CAWSPGRAGGPNNEQFF,TGTGCCTGGAGTCCCGGGCGAGCGGGAGGGCCCAACAATGAGCAGTTCTTC,TRBJ2-1,TRBD2,few,TRBV30
CASSLGQNYGYTF,TGTGCCAGCAGCCTCGGACAGAACTATGGCTACACCTTC,TRBJ1-2,NA,few,TRBV28
CASSLALPGETQYF,TGTGCCAGCAGCTTGGCCCTACCCGGGGAGACCCAGTACTTC,TRBJ2-5,NA,few,TRBV13
CAWSGGQPGQPQHF,TGTGCCTGGAGTGGGGGACAACCGGGTCAGCCCCAGCATTTT,TRBJ1-5,NA,NA,TRBV30
CASSFRLAFNEQFF,TGTGCCAGCAGTTTCAGACTAGCGTTCAATGAGCAGTTCTTC,TRBJ2-1,TRBD2,few,TRBV27
CASSHRQGTYEQYF,TGTGCCAGCAGCCACCGACAGGGGACCTACGAGCAGTACTTC,TRBJ2-7,TRBD1,few,TRBV7-6
CASSVGQAGEQYF,TGCGCCAGCAGCGTCGGACAGGCAGGGGAGCAGTACTTC,TRBJ2-7,TRBD1,NA,TRBV5-1
CASSRGRGSTDTQYF,TGCGCCAGCAGTCGAGGCAGGGGAAGCACAGATACGCAGTATTTT,TRBJ2-3,NA,few,TRBV23-1
CASSLVTLASYEQYF,TGCGCCAGCAGCTTGGTGACACTGGCCTCCTACGAGCAGTACTTC,TRBJ2-7,NA,NA,TRBV5-1
CASSGVGTGGRRFDTEAFF,TGTGCCAGCAGCGGTGTCGGGACAGGGGGCAGGAGGTTTGACACTGAAGCTTTCTTT,TRBJ1-1,TRBD1,few,TRBV7-9
CSVEGGGSGRLSYNEQFF,TGCAGCGTTGAAGGTGGGGGTAGCGGGAGACTCTCCTACAATGAGCAGTTCTTC,TRBJ2-1,TRBD2,few,TRBV29-1
CASKRQGPDYEQYF,TGTGCCTCAAAGCGACAGGGGCCGGACTACGAGCAGTACTTC,TRBJ2-7,TRBD1,few,TRBV10-3
CASSLQGLPTTEAFF,TGTGCCAGCAGTTTACAGGGGCTTCCCACCACTGAAGCTTTCTTT,TRBJ1-1,TRBD1,few,TRBV25-1
CASSPGLSRRPQHF,TGTGCCAGCAGCCCGGGACTCTCCAGGCGGCCCCAGCATTTT,TRBJ1-5,NA,few,TRBV4-2
CASSYVQEVSVAFF,TGTGCCAGCAGTTACGTCCAGGAAGTCTCTGTAGCTTTCTTT,TRBJ1-1,NA,few,TRBV6-5
CASSEAGGPKAFF,TGTGCCAGCAGTGAAGCAGGGGGCCCTAAGGCTTTCTTT,TRBJ1-1,TRBD1,NA,TRBV25-1
CASSREITGTSPHEQYF,TGCGCCAGCAGTCGCGAAATCACCGGGACTAGCCCCCACGAGCAGTACTTC,TRBJ2-7,TRBD2,NA,TRBV23-1
CSVARGLEQYF,TGCAGCGTTGCCAGGGGGCTCGAGCAGTACTTC,TRBJ2-7,TRBD1,NA,TRBV29-1
CASSLAGGQVEQFF,TGCGCCAGCAGCTTGGCCGGGGGGCAGGTTGAGCAGTTCTTC,TRBJ2-1,NA,few,TRBV5-1
CASSESPSGIYSYNEQFF,TGTGCCAGCAGTGAATCGCCTAGCGGGATCTACTCCTACAATGAGCAGTTCTTC,TRBJ2-1,TRBD2,few,TRBV25-1
CATSPRLGRGGDEQFF,TGTGCCACTTCACCGCGACTCGGGAGGGGGGGTGATGAGCAGTTCTTC,TRBJ2-1,TRBD2,few,TRBV15
CAWSGGTGHEQYF,TGTGCCTGGAGTGGAGGGACAGGGCACGAGCAGTACTTC,TRBJ2-7,TRBD1,NA,TRBV30
CAISRAGGEKETQYF,TGTGCCATCAGTCGAGCGGGAGGGGAGAAAGAGACCCAGTACTTC,TRBJ2-5,TRBD2,few,TRBV10-3
CASSQWGQGAYNQPQHF,TGCGCCAGCAGTCAGTGGGGCCAGGGGGCATACAATCAGCCCCAGCATTTT,TRBJ1-5,TRBD1,NA,TRBV4-1
CASRDQDRGREETQYF,TGCGCCAGCAGGGACCAGGACAGGGGCCGCGAAGAGACCCAGTACTTC,TRBJ2-5,TRBD1,few,TRBV4-1
CASSASGQLNTEAFF,TGTGCCAGTAGTGCATCGGGACAGCTGAACACTGAAGCTTTCTTT,TRBJ1-1,TRBD1,NA,TRBV19
CASSLVVANVRRRNIQYF,TGTGCCAGCAGCTTGGTGGTAGCAAACGTACGTCGTCGAAACATTCAGTACTTC,TRBJ2-4,NA,NA,TRBV5-4
CASSYVASGYNEQFF,TGTGCCAGCAGTTATGTGGCTAGCGGATACAATGAGCAGTTCTTC,TRBJ2-1,TRBD2,NA,TRBV6-5
CASSYSEHYEQYF,TGCGCCAGCAGCTATTCCGAACATTACGAGCAGTACTTC,TRBJ2-7,NA,NA,TRBV5-1
CSVASVQETQYF,TGCAGCGTTGCCAGTGTCCAAGAGACCCAGTACTTC,TRBJ2-5,NA,NA,TRBV29-1
CASTLTGTENYGYTF,TGCGCCAGCACCCTAACCGGGACAGAGAACTATGGCTACACCTTC,TRBJ1-2,TRBD1,few,TRBV4-3
CASRFSSGRGETYEQYF,TGTGCCAGCAGGTTCTCTAGCGGGAGAGGGGAGACCTACGAGCAGTACTTC,TRBJ2-7,TRBD2,few,TRBV2
CATSREGAVDQPQHF,TGTGCCACCAGCAGAGAAGGGGCTGTCGATCAGCCCCAGCATTTT,TRBJ1-5,NA,few,TRBV15
CSVCVFRGDEQFF,TGCAGCGTCTGCGTTTTTAGAGGTGATGAGCAGTTCTTC,TRBJ2-1,NA,NA,TRBV29-1
CAILQGFGYTF,TGTGCCATCCTCCAGGGATTTGGCTACACCTTC,TRBJ1-2,NA,few,TRBV2
CASSHRRTSGGYEQYF,TGTGCCAGCAGCCACAGACGAACTAGCGGGGGATACGAGCAGTACTTC,TRBJ2-7,TRBD2,NA,TRBV7-2
CASDKCIQRNTIYF,TGCGCCAGCGACAAGTGTATTCAACGGAACACCATATATTTT,TRBJ1-3,NA,few,TRBV23-1
CAWSPTSVRGTDTQYF,TGTGCCTGGAGTCCCACTAGCGTTCGGGGCACAGATACGCAGTATTTT,TRBJ2-3,TRBD2,NA,TRBV30
CASSAGQPQETQYF,TGTGCCAGCAGCGCGGGACAGCCACAAGAGACCCAGTACTTC,TRBJ2-5,TRBD1,NA,TRBV9
CAWSRHRVPTEAFF,TGTGCCTGGAGCAGACACAGGGTTCCCACTGAAGCTTTCTTT,TRBJ1-1,NA,NA,TRBV30
CASSWDPPREDTQYF,TGTGCCAGCAGCTGGGACCCCCCGCGGGAAGATACGCAGTATTTT,TRBJ2-3,NA,NA,TRBV21-1
CASSLYLSYEQYF,TGCGCCAGCAGCTTGTATCTCTCCTACGAGCAGTACTTC,TRBJ2-7,NA,NA,TRBV5-1
CASITTSGRYPRGEQYF,TGTGCCAGCATTACGACTAGCGGGAGATACCCTCGCGGCGAGCAGTACTTC,TRBJ2-7,TRBD2,NA,TRBV28
CAWSLTGTGGTEAFF,TGTGCCTGGAGTTTAACCGGGACAGGGGGGACTGAAGCTTTCTTT,TRBJ1-1,TRBD1,few,TRBV30
CSVEGQMNTEAFF,TGCAGCGTTGAGGGCCAGATGAACACTGAAGCTTTCTTT,TRBJ1-1,NA,few,TRBV29-1
CAISEGTGRQETQYF,TGTGCCATATCAGAAGGGACAGGGAGGCAAGAGACCCAGTACTTC,TRBJ2-5,TRBD1,once,TRBV10-3
CSVGPLNGYTF,TGCAGCGTTGGGCCCCTCAATGGCTACACCTTC,TRBJ1-2,NA,NA,TRBV29-1
CASRPTGSYEQYF,TGTGCCAGCCGCCCGACGGGAAGCTACGAGCAGTACTTC,TRBJ2-7,NA,NA,TRBV6-6
CSVGAGARTTDTQYF,TGCAGCGTTGGGGCGGGGGCGCGTACCACAGATACGCAGTATTTT,TRBJ2-3,NA,few,TRBV29-1
CASRLTGVEAFF,TGTGCCAGCAGGTTGACAGGGGTGGAAGCTTTCTTT,TRBJ1-1,TRBD1,NA,TRBV11-2
CASSPGIRYGYTF,TGTGCCAGCAGTCCGGGTATCCGCTATGGCTACACCTTC,TRBJ1-2,NA,NA,TRBV28
CSVGQGAFGYGYTF,TGCAGCGTTGGGCAGGGGGCGTTTGGCTATGGCTACACCTTC,TRBJ1-2,TRBD1,few,TRBV29-1
CASSMDPAGSYEQYF,TGTGCCAGTAGTATGGATCCAGCGGGAAGCTACGAGCAGTACTTC,TRBJ2-7,TRBD2,few,TRBV19